This is a list of T cell receptor beta chains from one sample in a study of CD8+ T cells in alopecia areata. This table comes from immunoSEQ multiplex PCR, and its TCRdb copy is limited to in-frame clones, with some not included. The sample lists 75,000 to 100,000 clones; about two thirds were seen once. Sample: CD8+ T cells sorted from blood, taken around week 42, from a patient treated with tofacitinib. These receptors were collected from a human donor with alopecia areata. CDR3s include the opening cysteine and the closing phenylalanine or tryptophan. D genes are given only for firm matches. The size of a clone is reported for some rows only, either as once, few or many, or as a class for expanded clones.

D	J	size	V	CDR3	DNA
NA	TRBJ2-7	NA	TRBV7-6	CASSLEGQSSYEQYF	TGTGCCAGCAGCTTAGAAGGGCAGAGCTCCTACGAGCAGTACTTC
NA	TRBJ1-1	NA	TRBV4-2	CASSPGWDPSTEAFF	TGTGCCAGCAGTCCTGGATGGGACCCGAGTACTGAAGCTTTCTTT
TRBD2	TRBJ2-7	NA	TRBV27	CASSLRLAGLYEQYF	TGTGCCAGCAGTTTGCGACTAGCGGGGCTCTACGAGCAGTACTTC
NA	TRBJ1-3	NA	TRBV2	CASSEATEGAGNTIYF	TGTGCCAGCAGTGAAGCGACCGAAGGGGCTGGAAACACCATATATTTT
NA	TRBJ1-1	NA	TRBV29-1	CSADLGGAKTEAFF	TGCAGCGCTGACTTGGGGGGCGCAAAAACTGAAGCTTTCTTT
NA	TRBJ1-5	NA	TRBV27	CASSLMSGESNQPQHF	TGTGCCAGCAGTTTAATGTCAGGGGAAAGCAATCAGCCCCAGCATTTT
NA	TRBJ1-6	few	TRBV6-6	CASRLARDANSPLHF	TGTGCCAGCAGGCTAGCAAGGGACGCTAATTCACCCCTCCACTTT
NA	TRBJ1-6	NA	TRBV6-5	CASSLQGYSPLHF	TGTGCCAGCAGCCTACAGGGATATTCACCCCTCCACTTT
NA	TRBJ1-5	few	TRBV27	CASSFSSRFNQPQHF	TGTGCCAGCAGTTTTTCGTCCAGATTCAATCAGCCCCAGCATTTT
NA	TRBJ2-1	NA	TRBV9	CASSVASASKGDEQFF	TGTGCCAGCAGCGTAGCTAGCGCTAGCAAAGGTGATGAGCAGTTCTTC
NA	TRBJ1-5	NA	TRBV13	CASSLGRGGGQPQHF	TGTGCCAGCAGCTTAGGCCGGGGAGGCGGTCAGCCCCAGCATTTT
TRBD1	TRBJ1-6	NA	TRBV11-1	CASSYTDRALHF	TGTGCCAGCAGCTACACCGACAGGGCCCTCCACTTT
NA	TRBJ1-1	NA	TRBV27	CASSLGIGRQAAAFF	TGTGCCAGCAGTTTGGGAATAGGCCGACAGGCCGCGGCTTTCTTT
NA	TRBJ2-7	NA	TRBV4-3	CASSQDRGSYEQYF	TGCGCCAGCAGCCAAGACAGGGGCTCCTACGAGCAGTACTTC
NA	TRBJ2-7	NA	TRBV5-1	CASSLDLQVTSYEQYF	TGCGCCAGCAGCTTGGATCTCCAGGTTACCTCCTACGAGCAGTACTTC
TRBD1	TRBJ1-2	few	TRBV29-1	CSVAGQGTGYTF	TGCAGCGTTGCGGGACAGGGGACTGGCTACACCTTC
NA	TRBJ1-1	NA	TRBV6-6	CATWTGEKDTEAFF	TGTGCCACCTGGACGGGGGAAAAGGACACTGAAGCTTTCTTT
NA	TRBJ2-3	NA	TRBV7-2	CASSPTERNTDTQYF	TGTGCCAGCAGCCCAACCGAGCGGAACACAGATACGCAGTATTTT
NA	TRBJ2-1	few	TRBV4-3	CASSRVLVSNEQFF	TGCGCCAGCAGCCGAGTTCTCGTTTCAAATGAGCAGTTCTTC
NA	TRBJ1-2	NA	TRBV14	CASSQVPGPDGYGYTF	TGTGCCAGCAGCCAAGTCCCGGGACCGGACGGCTATGGCTACACCTTC
TRBD1	TRBJ1-2	NA	TRBV9	CASSVGQVYTF	TGTGCCAGCAGCGTTGGACAGGTCTACACCTTC
TRBD2	TRBJ2-1	NA	TRBV10-3	CAIETSGGRNEQFF	TGTGCCATCGAAACTAGCGGGGGGAGGAATGAGCAGTTCTTC
NA	TRBJ2-7	NA	TRBV19	CASSRDRLSYEQYF	TGTGCCAGCTCCCGGGACCGCCTCTCTTACGAGCAGTACTTC
NA	TRBJ2-7	NA	TRBV7-8	CASSSLKTEQYF	TGTGCCAGCAGCTCACTAAAAACCGAGCAGTACTTC
NA	TRBJ2-3	NA	TRBV7-8	CASSFGGALPSADTQYF	TGTGCCAGCAGCTTTGGCGGGGCCCTCCCATCCGCAGATACGCAGTATTTT
TRBD1	TRBJ2-3	NA	TRBV7-8	CASSLTGGQGDTQYF	TGTGCCAGCAGCTTAACAGGGGGACAGGGAGATACGCAGTATTTT
NA	TRBJ1-1	NA	TRBV25-1	CASSGGGNTEAFF	TGTGCCAGCAGTGGGGGGGGGAACACTGAAGCTTTCTTT
NA	TRBJ2-7	NA	TRBV4-3	CASSQEIGQPYEQYF	TGCGCCAGCAGCCAAGAGATCGGACAGCCTTACGAGCAGTACTTC
NA	TRBJ2-7	NA	TRBV5-4	CASSLAGKGGYEQYF	TGTGCCAGCAGCTTGGCTGGCAAGGGCGGCTACGAGCAGTACTTC
NA	TRBJ2-5	NA	TRBV5-1	CASIFTSTVQETQYF	TGCGCCAGCATATTTACTTCGACAGTCCAAGAGACCCAGTACTTC
TRBD1	TRBJ1-6	NA	TRBV7-9	CASSNRQGMDSPLHF	TGTGCCAGCAGCAACAGACAGGGTATGGATTCACCCCTCCACTTT
NA	TRBJ2-2	NA	TRBV14	CASSQSPGRTGELFF	TGTGCCAGCAGCCAAAGTCCCGGAAGGACCGGGGAGCTGTTTTTT
TRBD1	TRBJ1-2	NA	TRBV2	CAIRDRGDGYTF	TGTGCCATACGGGACAGGGGCGATGGCTACACCTTC
NA	TRBJ2-1	NA	TRBV29-1	CSVVLPRAGELVWEQFF	TGCAGCGTTGTCCTCCCCAGAGCAGGGGAGTTAGTATGGGAGCAGTTCTTC
TRBD2	TRBJ2-5	NA	TRBV28	CASSKSGTRTQETQYF	TGTGCCAGCAGTAAATCCGGGACTAGGACGCAAGAGACCCAGTACTTC
NA	TRBJ1-5	NA	TRBV12-5	CASGPGQPQHF	TGTGCTAGTGGCCCTGGACAGCCCCAGCATTTT
NA	TRBJ1-1	few	TRBV6-6	CASSYSGSPDEAFF	TGTGCCAGCAGTTACTCGGGCTCACCCGATGAAGCTTTCTTT
NA	TRBJ2-1	few	TRBV7-9	CASSHNRDSRNEQFF	TGTGCCAGCAGCCACAACAGGGACTCCCGGAATGAGCAGTTCTTC
TRBD1	TRBJ1-2	NA	TRBV11-2	CASTLQGAAAAFTF	TGTGCCAGCACCTTACAGGGGGCAGCCGCGGCGTTCACCTTC
NA	TRBJ2-7	NA	TRBV12-5	CASVDQTGAQPYEQYF	TGTGCTAGTGTAGACCAGACCGGCGCCCAACCCTACGAGCAGTACTTC
NA	TRBJ2-2	NA	TRBV27	CASRQSPNTGELFF	TGTGCCTCCCGCCAGAGTCCGAACACCGGGGAGCTGTTTTTT
NA	TRBJ1-1	once	TRBV30	CAWSEGTPNTEAFF	TGTGCCTGGAGCGAGGGGACCCCCAACACTGAAGCTTTCTTT
NA	TRBJ2-7	NA	TRBV4-3	CASSQDFGYEQYF	TGCGCCAGCAGCCAAGATTTTGGCTACGAGCAGTACTTC
NA	TRBJ2-3	NA	TRBV6-6	CASSYSEGDYTQYF	TGTGCCAGCAGTTACAGTGAGGGAGACTATACGCAGTATTTT
NA	TRBJ2-1	NA	TRBV4-3	CASSQDLSGNEQFF	TGCGCCAGCAGCCAAGATCTCTCCGGGAATGAGCAGTTCTTC
NA	TRBJ1-1	few	TRBV29-1	CSVDANTEAFF	TGCAGCGTTGACGCGAACACTGAAGCTTTCTTT
NA	TRBJ2-1	once	TRBV6-5	CATATQGRGNEQFF	TGTGCCACTGCAACACAGGGCCGTGGGAATGAGCAGTTCTTC
TRBD2	TRBJ2-1	few	TRBV19	CASSLSGGYNEQFF	TGTGCCAGTAGTTTAAGCGGGGGGTACAATGAGCAGTTCTTC